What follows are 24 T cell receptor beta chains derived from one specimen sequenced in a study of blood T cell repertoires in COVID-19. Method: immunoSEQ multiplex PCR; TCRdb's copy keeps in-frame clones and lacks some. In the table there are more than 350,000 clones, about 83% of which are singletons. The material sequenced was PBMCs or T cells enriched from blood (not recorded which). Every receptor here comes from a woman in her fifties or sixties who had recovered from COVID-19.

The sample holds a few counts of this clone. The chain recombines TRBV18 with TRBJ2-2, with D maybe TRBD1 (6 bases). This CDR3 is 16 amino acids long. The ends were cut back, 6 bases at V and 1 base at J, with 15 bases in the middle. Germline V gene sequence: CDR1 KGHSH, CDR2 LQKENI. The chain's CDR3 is CASSSLRQENTGELFF. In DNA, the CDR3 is TGTGCCAGCTCTTCCCTTCGACAGGAGAACACCGGGGAGCTGTTTTTT.

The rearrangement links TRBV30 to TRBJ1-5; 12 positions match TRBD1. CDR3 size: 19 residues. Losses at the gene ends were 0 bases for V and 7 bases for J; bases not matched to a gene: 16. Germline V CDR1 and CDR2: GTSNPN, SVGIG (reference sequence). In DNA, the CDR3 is TGTGCCTGGAGTGTAACGAAACCGGGACAGGGGGCGCGGAAACAGCCCCAGCATTTT. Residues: CAWSVTKPGQGARKQPQHF.

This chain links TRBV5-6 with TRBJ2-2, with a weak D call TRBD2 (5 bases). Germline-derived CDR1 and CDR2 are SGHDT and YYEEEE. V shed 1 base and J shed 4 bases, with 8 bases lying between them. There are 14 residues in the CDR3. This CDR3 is CASSLLRGTGELFF. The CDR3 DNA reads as TGTGCCAGCAGCTTGCTCCGGGGCACCGGGGAGCTGTTTTTT.

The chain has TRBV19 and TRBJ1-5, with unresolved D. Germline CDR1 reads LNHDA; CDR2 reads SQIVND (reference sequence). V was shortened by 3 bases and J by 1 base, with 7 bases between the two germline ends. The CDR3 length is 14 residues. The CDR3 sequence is CASSIGRSNQPQHF. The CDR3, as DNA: TGTGCCAGTAGTATCGGCAGGAGCAATCAGCCCCAGCATTTT. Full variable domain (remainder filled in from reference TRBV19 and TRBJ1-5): DGGITQSPKYLFRKEGQNVTLSCEQNLNHDAMYWYRQDPGQGLRLIYYSQIVNDFQKGDIAEGYSVSREKKESFPLTVTSAQKNPTAFYLCASSIGRSNQPQHFGDGTRLSIL.

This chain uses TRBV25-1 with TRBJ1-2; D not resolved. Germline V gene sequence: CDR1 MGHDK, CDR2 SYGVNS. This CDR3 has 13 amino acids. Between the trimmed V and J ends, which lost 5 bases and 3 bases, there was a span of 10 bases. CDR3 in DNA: TGTGCCAGCAGTAGGACTCTCGACTATGGCTACACCTTC. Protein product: CASSRTLDYGYTF.

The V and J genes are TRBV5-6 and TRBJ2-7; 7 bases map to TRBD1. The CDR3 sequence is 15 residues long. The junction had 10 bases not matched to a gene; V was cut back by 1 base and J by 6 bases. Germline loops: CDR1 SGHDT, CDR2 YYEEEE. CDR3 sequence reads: CASSLRDRLRGEQYF. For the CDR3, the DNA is TGTGCCAGCAGCTTGAGGGACAGACTTCGTGGCGAGCAGTACTTC.

The DNA for the CDR3 is TGTGCCAGCAGCTTAGTCGCCCAGTCGGGGGGGTTCCAAGAGACCCAGTACTTC. It translates to CASSLVAQSGGFQETQYF. J is TRBJ2-5 and V is TRBV11-2; 8 bases are a match to TRBD2. This CDR3 region has 18 residues. The trim removed 1 base at V and 1 base at J, leaving 11 bases unmatched. CDR1 is SGHAT and CDR2 is FQNNGV in the germline V gene.

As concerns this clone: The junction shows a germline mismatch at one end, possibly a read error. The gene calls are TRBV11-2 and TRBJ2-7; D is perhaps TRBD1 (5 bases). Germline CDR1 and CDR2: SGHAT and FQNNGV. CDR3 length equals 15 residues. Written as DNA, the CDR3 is TGTGCCAGCAGCCATACGTTTATTAGGTCAGGGTATCTCTCCTTC. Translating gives CASSHTFIRSGYLSF.

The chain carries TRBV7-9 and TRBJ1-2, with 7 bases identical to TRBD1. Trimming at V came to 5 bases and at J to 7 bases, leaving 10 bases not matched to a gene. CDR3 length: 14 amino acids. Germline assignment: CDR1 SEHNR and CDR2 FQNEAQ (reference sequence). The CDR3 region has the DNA TGTGCCAGCAGCGCCAGACAGGGCCACTTTGGCTACACCTTC. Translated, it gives CASSARQGHFGYTF.

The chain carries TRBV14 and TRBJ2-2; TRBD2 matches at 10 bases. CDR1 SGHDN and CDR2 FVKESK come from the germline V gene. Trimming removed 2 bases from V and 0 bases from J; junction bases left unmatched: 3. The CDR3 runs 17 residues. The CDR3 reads CASSQIAGGANTGELFF. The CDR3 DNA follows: TGTGCCAGCAGCCAAATAGCGGGGGGAGCGAACACCGGGGAGCTGTTTTTT.

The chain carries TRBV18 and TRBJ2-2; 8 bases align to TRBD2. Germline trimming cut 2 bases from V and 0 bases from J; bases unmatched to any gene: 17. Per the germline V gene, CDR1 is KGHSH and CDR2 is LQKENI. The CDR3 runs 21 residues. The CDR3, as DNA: TGTGCCAGCTCACCAGGTTTCAGAATTAAAGGCGGGGGGCCGAACACCGGGGAGCTGTTTTTT. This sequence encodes CASSPGFRIKGGGPNTGELFF.

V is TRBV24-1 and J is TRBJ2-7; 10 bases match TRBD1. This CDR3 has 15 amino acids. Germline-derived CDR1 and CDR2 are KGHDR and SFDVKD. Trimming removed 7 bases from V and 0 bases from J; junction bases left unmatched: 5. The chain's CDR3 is CATRGTGEGSYEQYF. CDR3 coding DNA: TGTGCCACCAGGGGGACAGGGGAAGGCTCCTACGAGCAGTACTTC.

DNA of the CDR3: TGCGCCAGCAGCCGTAGGACAGGGGGAGAGACCCAGTACTTC. This gives the protein CASSRRTGGETQYF. The chain uses TRBV5-1 and TRBJ2-5; TRBD1 agrees at 10 bases. This CDR3 has 14 residues. CDR1 is SGHRS, CDR2 YFSETQ, per germline. Trimming removed 4 bases from V and 4 bases from J; junction bases left unmatched: 4.

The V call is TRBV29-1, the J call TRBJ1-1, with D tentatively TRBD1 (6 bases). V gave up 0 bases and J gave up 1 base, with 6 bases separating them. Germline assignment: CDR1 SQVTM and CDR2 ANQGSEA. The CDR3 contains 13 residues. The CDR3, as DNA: TGCAGCGTTGAAGAGGGACAGAACACTGAAGCTTTCTTT. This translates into CSVEEGQNTEAFF.

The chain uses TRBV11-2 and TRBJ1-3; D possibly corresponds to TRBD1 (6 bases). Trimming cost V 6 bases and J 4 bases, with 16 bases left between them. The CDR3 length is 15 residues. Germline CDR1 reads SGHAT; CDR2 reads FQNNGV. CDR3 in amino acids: CASSMHRDTGNTIYF. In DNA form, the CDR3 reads TGTGCCAGCAGTATGCACAGGGATACGGGAAACACCATATATTTT.

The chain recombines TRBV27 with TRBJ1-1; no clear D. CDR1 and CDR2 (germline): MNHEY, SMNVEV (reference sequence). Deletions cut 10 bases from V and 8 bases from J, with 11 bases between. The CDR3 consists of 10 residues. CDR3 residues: CATPPGEAFF. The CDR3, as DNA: TGTGCCACCCCCCCAGGAGAAGCTTTCTTT.

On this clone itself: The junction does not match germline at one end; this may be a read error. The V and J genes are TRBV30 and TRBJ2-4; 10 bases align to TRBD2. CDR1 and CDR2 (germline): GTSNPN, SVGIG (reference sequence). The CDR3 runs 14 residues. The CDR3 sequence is CAWSVELAGGPKDF. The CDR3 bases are TGTGCCTGGAGTGTAGAATTAGCGGGGGGCCCGAAGGACTTC.

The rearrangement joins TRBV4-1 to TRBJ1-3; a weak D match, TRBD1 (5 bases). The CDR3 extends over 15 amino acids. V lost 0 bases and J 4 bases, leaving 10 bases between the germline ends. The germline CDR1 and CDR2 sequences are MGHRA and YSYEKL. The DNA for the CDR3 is TGCGCCAGCAGCCAAGAAACGGCAGGGGGAAACACCATATATTTT. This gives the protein CASSQETAGGNTIYF.

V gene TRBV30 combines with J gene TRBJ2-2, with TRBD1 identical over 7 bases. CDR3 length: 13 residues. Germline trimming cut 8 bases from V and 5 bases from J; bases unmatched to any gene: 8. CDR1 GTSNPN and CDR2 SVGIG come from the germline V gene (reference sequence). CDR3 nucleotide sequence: TGTGCCAAGACAGGGCGACGGACCGGGGAGCTGTTTTTT. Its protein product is CAKTGRRTGELFF.

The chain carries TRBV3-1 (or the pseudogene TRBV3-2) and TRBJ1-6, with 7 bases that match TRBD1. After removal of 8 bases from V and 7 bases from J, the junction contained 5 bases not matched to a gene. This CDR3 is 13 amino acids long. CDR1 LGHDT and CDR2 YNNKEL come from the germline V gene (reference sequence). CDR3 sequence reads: CASGETGNSPLHF. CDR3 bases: TGTGCCAGCGGCGAGACAGGGAATTCACCCCTCCACTTT.

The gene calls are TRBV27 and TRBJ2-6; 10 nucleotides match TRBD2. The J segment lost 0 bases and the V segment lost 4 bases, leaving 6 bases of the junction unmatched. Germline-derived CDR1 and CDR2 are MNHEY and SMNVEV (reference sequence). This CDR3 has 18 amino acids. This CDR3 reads CASSSLAGQISGANVLTF. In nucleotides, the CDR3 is TGTGCCAGCAGTTCACTAGCGGGGCAAATCTCTGGGGCCAACGTCCTGACTTTC.

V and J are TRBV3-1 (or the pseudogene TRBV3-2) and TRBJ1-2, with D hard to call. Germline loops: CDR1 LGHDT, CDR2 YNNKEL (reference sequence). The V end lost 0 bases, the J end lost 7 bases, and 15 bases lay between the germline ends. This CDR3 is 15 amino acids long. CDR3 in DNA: TGTGCCAGCAGCCAAGACCTCAACAGCGGCGGTGGCTACACCTTC. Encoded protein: CASSQDLNSGGGYTF.

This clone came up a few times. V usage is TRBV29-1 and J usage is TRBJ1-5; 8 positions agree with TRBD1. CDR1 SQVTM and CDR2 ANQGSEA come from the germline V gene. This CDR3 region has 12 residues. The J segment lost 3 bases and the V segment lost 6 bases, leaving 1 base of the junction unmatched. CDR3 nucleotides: TGCAGCGTACAGGGGGTCAATCAGCCCCAGCATTTT. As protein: CSVQGVNQPQHF.

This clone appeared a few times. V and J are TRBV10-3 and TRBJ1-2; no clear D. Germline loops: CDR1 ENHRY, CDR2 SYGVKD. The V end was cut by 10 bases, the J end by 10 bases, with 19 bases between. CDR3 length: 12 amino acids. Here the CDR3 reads CATLEGLHDYTF. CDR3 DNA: TGTGCCACTTTAGAGGGTCTGCATGACTACACCTTC.